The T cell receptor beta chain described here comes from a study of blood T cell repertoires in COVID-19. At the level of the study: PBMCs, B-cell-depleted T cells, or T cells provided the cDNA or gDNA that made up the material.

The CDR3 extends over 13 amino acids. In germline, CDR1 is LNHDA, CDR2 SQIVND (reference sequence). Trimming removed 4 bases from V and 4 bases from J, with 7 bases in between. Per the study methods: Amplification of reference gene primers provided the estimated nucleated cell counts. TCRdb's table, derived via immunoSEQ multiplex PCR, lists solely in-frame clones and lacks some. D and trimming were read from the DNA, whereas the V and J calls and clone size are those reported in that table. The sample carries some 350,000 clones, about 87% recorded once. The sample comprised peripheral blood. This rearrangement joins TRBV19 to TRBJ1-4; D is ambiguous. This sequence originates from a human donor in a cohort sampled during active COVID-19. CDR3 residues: CASSRQFNEKLFF. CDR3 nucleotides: TGTGCCAGTAGTAGGCAGTTTAATGAAAAACTGTTTTTT.